A single sample gave rise to the 32 T cell receptor beta chains below, sequenced in a study of blood T cell repertoires in COVID-19. Using immunoSEQ multiplex PCR, the repertoire was profiled, and TCRdb retains in-frame clones only, with some absent. This sample has more than 400,000 clones, with 90% found just once. Sequenced material: PBMCs or T cells enriched from blood (not recorded which). The receptor set was obtained from a man aged 18 to 30 who had recovered from COVID-19.

The chain employs TRBV3-1 (or the pseudogene TRBV3-2) and TRBJ2-1; 9 bases fit TRBD1. In germline, CDR1 is LGHDT, CDR2 YNNKEL (reference sequence). The CDR3 loop spans 21 amino acids. The V and J ends lost 3 bases and 0 bases, in that order; junction bases with no gene match: 18. CDR3 protein: CASSQNLSPGTGFSSYNEQFF. The DNA for the CDR3 is TGTGCCAGCAGCCAGAATCTAAGTCCCGGGACAGGGTTTAGCTCCTACAATGAGCAGTTCTTC.

Written as DNA, the CDR3 is TGTGCCAGCAGCTCCAAAGACTTAAGACGGGGCTACACCTTC. It translates to CASSSKDLRRGYTF. J is TRBJ1-2 and V is TRBV5-4; D is undetermined. Germline CDR1 and CDR2: SGHNT and YYREEE (reference sequence). Trimming took off 3 bases at V and 8 bases at J, with 17 bases between the two ends. The CDR3 runs to 14 residues.

V usage is TRBV5-1 and J usage is TRBJ2-3; tentative D call: TRBD1 (5 bases). CDR1 SGHRS and CDR2 YFSETQ come from the germline V gene. CDR3 length equals 13 residues. With 4 bases removed from V and 4 bases from J, the gap between germline ends came to 10 bases. Written as DNA, the CDR3 is TGCGCCAGCAGCGAAGGGGCTCCAGATACGCAGTATTTT. This codes for CASSEGAPDTQYF.

The J gene is TRBJ1-1, the V gene TRBV18; D is unclear. The CDR3 is made up of 17 amino acids. CDR1 is KGHSH and CDR2 is LQKENI in the germline V gene. V gave up 3 bases and J gave up 1 base, with 18 bases separating them. This chain's CDR3 is CASSPSPHMTGNTEAFF. The CDR3 bases are TGTGCCAGCTCACCGAGCCCCCACATGACGGGGAACACTGAAGCTTTCTTT.

CDR3 nucleotide sequence: TGTGCCATCAGTGAGTCGACTAGCGGGGCGGTTTACAATGAGCAGTTCTTC. Translating gives CAISESTSGAVYNEQFF. The rearrangement uses TRBV10-3 and TRBJ2-1; TRBD2 matches at 11 bases. CDR3 length: 17 amino acids. After removal of 0 bases from V and 4 bases from J, the junction contained 5 bases not matched to a gene. Per germline, CDR1 ENHRY and CDR2 SYGVKD.

Only one count was recorded for this clone. The genes are TRBV28 and TRBJ2-4, with unresolved D. This CDR3 has 15 residues. Germline V gene sequence: CDR1 MDHEN, CDR2 SYDVKM. The V end was cut by 3 bases, the J end by 3 bases, with 12 bases between. DNA of the CDR3: TGTGCCAGCAGTTTTCCGAGGTCGGGCAAAAACATTCAGTACTTC. Amino acids: CASSFPRSGKNIQYF.

The chain links TRBV28 to TRBJ2-7; 10 bases align to TRBD2. The V gene's germline CDR1 is MDHEN and CDR2 SYDVKM. The CDR3 is 14 amino acids. V shed 8 bases and J 2 bases; nucleotides not matched to a gene: 6. CDR3 bases: TGTGCCAGCTTTCCTAGCGGGGGCGCCTACGAGCAGTACTTC. This sequence encodes CASFPSGGAYEQYF. The whole variable domain, remainder taken from reference TRBV28 and TRBJ2-7, is DVKVTQSSRYLVKRTGEKVFLECVQDMDHENMFWYRQDPGLGLRLIYFSYDVKMKEKGDIPEGYSVSREKKERFSLILESASTNQTSMYLCASFPSGGAYEQYFGPGTRLTVT.

The V gene is TRBV30, the J gene TRBJ1-1; 9 bases are a match to TRBD1. Per the germline V gene, CDR1 is GTSNPN and CDR2 is SVGIG (reference sequence). J lost 5 bases, V lost 4 bases, and 11 bases had no gene match. The CDR3 consists of 15 residues. The CDR3 DNA is TGTGCCTGGAAGGCGGCAAACAGGGGGCGAACTGAAGCTTTCTTT. It encodes CAWKAANRGRTEAFF.

The J gene is TRBJ1-1, the V gene TRBV11-3; no definite D call. The germline CDR1 and CDR2 sequences are SGHNT and YENEEA. This CDR3 has 13 amino acids. V lost 6 bases to trimming and J lost 0 bases, with 8 bases between them. The CDR3 here is CASSSGLNTEAFF. The DNA for the CDR3 is TGTGCCAGCAGTTCAGGCCTGAACACTGAAGCTTTCTTT.

The rearrangement links TRBV6-6 to TRBJ2-6; D may be TRBD2 (5 bases). The CDR3 sequence is 16 residues long. V lost 8 bases and J lost 0, with 14 bases in between. Germline V gene lookup returns CDR1 MNHNY and CDR2 SVGAGI (reference sequence). CDR3 sequence (DNA): TGTGCCAGCGGAGAGACGGGGAGCTCTGGGGCCAACGTCCTGACTTTC. Its protein is CASGETGSSGANVLTF.

The rearrangement links TRBV5-1 to TRBJ1-3; D unresolved. The CDR3 sequence is 17 residues long. V dropped 0 bases and J dropped 2 bases, with 15 bases sitting between them. In germline, CDR1 is SGHRS, CDR2 YFSETQ. The CDR3 sequence is CASSLDSPTGAGNTIYF. CDR3 DNA: TGCGCCAGCAGCTTGGATTCCCCGACGGGAGCTGGAAACACCATATATTTT.

V gene TRBV19 combines with J gene TRBJ1-1; TRBD1 might be the D (5 bases). The CDR3 is 15 amino acids. V shed 8 bases and J shed 6 bases, with 22 bases lying between them. Germline CDR1 reads LNHDA; CDR2 reads SQIVND (reference sequence). The CDR3 region has the DNA TGTGCCAGTTATCCTACTGTAAAGTGGGGGGCTGAAGCTTTCTTT. This gives the protein CASYPTVKWGAEAFF.

This chain connects TRBV11-2 to TRBJ2-5; 7 bases line up with TRBD1. The CDR3 loop spans 14 amino acids. Germline V gene sequence: CDR1 SGHAT, CDR2 FQNNGV. Trimming took 2 bases from V and 4 from J; bases not matched to a gene: 4. CDR3 nucleotides: TGTGCCAGCAGCTTAATGACAGGGTTAGAGACCCAGTACTTC. Translated: CASSLMTGLETQYF.

The J gene is TRBJ1-5, the V gene TRBV6-5, with a weak D call TRBD1 (5 bases). The CDR3 length is 15 residues. CDR1 and CDR2 from the germline V gene are MNHEY and SVGAGI. Trimming stripped 7 bases from V and 6 bases from J, with 19 bases between. The CDR3 sequence: CASTLIWDSRQPQHF. CDR3 nucleotide sequence: TGTGCCAGCACCCTCATCTGGGACTCCCGTCAGCCCCAGCATTTT.

V is TRBV6-6 and J is TRBJ1-6, with 7 bases lining up with TRBD1. The J segment lost 9 bases and the V segment lost 2 bases, leaving 1 base of the junction unmatched. There are 13 residues in the CDR3. Germline V gene sequence: CDR1 MNHNY, CDR2 SVGAGI (reference sequence). CDR3 bases: TGTGCCAGCAGTTACAGGGGGCTTTCACCCCTCCACTTT. Residues: CASSYRGLSPLHF.

CDR3 in DNA: TGTGCCAGCTCACTGGGACTAGCGGGGGTCGAGCAGTACTTC. As protein: CASSLGLAGVEQYF. The chain joins TRBV18 to TRBJ2-7; 14 positions agree with TRBD2. J lost 6 bases, V lost 4 bases, and 2 bases had no gene match. The CDR3 has 14 residues. Germline CDR1 and CDR2: KGHSH and LQKENI.

The chain recombines TRBV19 with TRBJ1-4, with 10 bases lining up with TRBD1. The germline gives CDR1 LNHDA, CDR2 SQIVND (reference sequence). Trimming took 8 bases from V and 7 from J; bases not matched to a gene: 10. This CDR3 is 15 amino acids long. CDR3 sequence reads: CASLTPGQGSEKLFF. CDR3 coding DNA: TGTGCCAGTCTCACTCCGGGACAGGGGAGTGAAAAACTGTTTTTT.

V usage is TRBV27 and J usage is TRBJ1-2, with D unresolved. Trimming shortened V by 6 bases and J by 5 bases, and 16 bases separated the two germline ends. Per germline, CDR1 MNHEY and CDR2 SMNVEV (reference sequence). The CDR3 has 14 amino acids. The CDR3 protein is CASRAPGARYGYTF. The CDR3 bases are TGTGCCAGCAGGGCACCGGGAGCTCGGTATGGCTACACCTTC.

The rearrangement links TRBV19 to TRBJ1-4; 8 bases agree with TRBD1. The V segment lost 5 bases and the J segment 8 bases; nucleotides outside the gene matches: 4. This CDR3 has 13 residues. Germline loops: CDR1 LNHDA, CDR2 SQIVND (reference sequence). Here the CDR3 reads CASSADRGEKLFF. The CDR3 region has the DNA TGTGCCAGTAGTGCCGACAGGGGCGAAAAACTGTTTTTT.

The chain recombines TRBV24-1 with TRBJ2-7, with 8 nucleotides matching TRBD1. The CDR3 contains 14 residues. Trimming at V came to 4 bases and at J to 4 bases, leaving 5 bases not matched to a gene. The germline CDR1 and CDR2 sequences are KGHDR and SFDVKD. The chain's CDR3 is CATSDQGARYEQYF. The CDR3 nucleotides are TGTGCCACCAGTGACCAGGGGGCAAGGTACGAGCAGTACTTC.

This clone appeared once. The chain employs TRBV20-1 and TRBJ1-2, with 10 bases matching TRBD1. The germline gives CDR1 DFQATT, CDR2 SNEGSKA (reference sequence). The CDR3 extends over 14 amino acids. Losses at the gene ends were 3 bases for V and 4 bases for J; bases not matched to a gene: 5. The CDR3, as DNA: TGCAGTGCTAGTCACGGGACAGGGGTCTATGGCTACACCTTC. Its protein product is CSASHGTGVYGYTF.

The chain couples TRBV5-4 to TRBJ2-3; 7 nucleotides agree with TRBD2. V lost 4 bases, J lost 5 bases, and 13 bases stayed unmatched. This CDR3 spans 16 amino acids. CDR1 and CDR2 from the germline V gene are SGHNT and YYREEE (reference sequence). The CDR3 DNA sequence: TGTGCCAGCAGCGCGACTAAGCGGGATGTACGAGATACGCAGTATTTT. Translating it yields CASSATKRDVRDTQYF. Together with reference TRBV5-4 and TRBJ2-3, the CDR3 gives the full variable domain: ETGVTQSPTHLIKTRGQQVTLRCSSQSGHNTVSWYQQALGQGPQFIFQYYREEENGRGNFPPRFSGLQFPNYSSELNVNALELDDSALYLCASSATKRDVRDTQYFGPGTRLTVL.

The rearrangement links TRBV9 to TRBJ1-6; 7 nucleotides match TRBD1. Germline-derived CDR1 and CDR2 are SGDLS and YYNGEE. The CDR3 totals 15 residues. The trim removed 0 bases at V and 6 bases at J, leaving 3 bases unmatched. CDR3 region: CASSVDKGANSPLHF. In nucleotides, the CDR3 is TGTGCCAGCAGCGTAGATAAGGGGGCTAATTCACCCCTCCACTTT.

Comment on this clone: Other nucleotide sequences from this sample produce the same CDR3. The gene calls are TRBV6-5 and TRBJ1-5, with no clear D. The V gene's germline CDR1 is MNHEY and CDR2 SVGAGI. V was trimmed by 6 bases and J by 4 bases, leaving 10 bases between them. The CDR3 spans 13 residues. The CDR3 DNA reads as TGTGCCAGCAGCCTCGACGGGAATCAGCCCCAGCATTTT. Encoded protein: CASSLDGNQPQHF.

This sequence joins TRBV6-5 and TRBJ1-5; TRBD1 aligns across 9 bases. The CDR3 has 14 residues. Trimming removed 5 bases from V and 7 bases from J; junction bases left unmatched: 6. Germline V gives CDR1 MNHEY, CDR2 SVGAGI. The CDR3 DNA is TGTGCCAGCAGTCATGGGGACAGGGACCAGCCCCAGCATTTT. Amino acids: CASSHGDRDQPQHF.

The V and J genes are TRBV3-1 (or the pseudogene TRBV3-2) and TRBJ1-6, with 9 positions matching TRBD1. Germline CDR1 and CDR2: LGHDT and YNNKEL (reference sequence). The CDR3 consists of 13 residues. Losses at the gene ends were 1 base for V and 13 bases for J; bases not matched to a gene: 2. The CDR3 loop reads CASSQGTGVPLHF. DNA of the CDR3: TGTGCCAGCAGCCAAGGGACAGGGGTTCCCCTCCACTTT.

This clone showed up just a few times. The rearrangement joins TRBV2 to TRBJ1-6; the D is unclear. Between the trimmed V and J ends, which lost 9 bases and 7 bases, there was a span of 7 bases. The CDR3 has 11 amino acids. Germline V gene data show CDR1 as SNHLY and CDR2 as FYNNEI. The CDR3 sequence: CASRANSPLHF. The DNA for the CDR3 is TGTGCCAGTCGAGCAAATTCACCCCTCCACTTT.

The chain couples TRBV30 to TRBJ2-2, with D perhaps matching TRBD2 (6 bases). Germline values: CDR1 GTSNPN, CDR2 SVGIG (reference sequence). This CDR3 has 12 amino acids. Trimming took off 1 base at V and 8 bases at J, with 8 bases between the two ends. The CDR3 nucleotides are TGTGCCTGGAGTGGTGGGAGGGGGGAGCTGTTTTTT. Translation gives CAWSGGRGELFF.

Concerning this clone itself: At the DNA level, this CDR3 is encoded by other sequences in the same sample as well. The chain has TRBV2 and TRBJ1-5; TRBD1 aligns across 7 bases. The V gene's germline CDR1 is SNHLY and CDR2 FYNNEI. V shed 1 base, J shed 0 bases, and the junction held 0 bases outside the gene matches. The length of the CDR3 is 15 residues. The CDR3 is CASSEEGASNQPQHF. CDR3 nucleotide sequence: TGTGCCAGCAGTGAAGAGGGGGCTAGCAATCAGCCCCAGCATTTT.

This clone occurred a few times. The J gene is TRBJ1-2, the V gene TRBV6-4; 9 nucleotides match TRBD1. The CDR3 runs to 14 residues. CDR1 MRHNA and CDR2 SNTAGT come from the germline V gene. Unmatched junction bases numbered 4, after V lost 4 bases and J lost 4 bases. Here the CDR3 DNA reads TGTGCCAGCAGTGCCGAGGACAGGGGCTATGGCTACACCTTC. Protein sequence: CASSAEDRGYGYTF.

The chain employs TRBV29-1 and TRBJ2-3, with TRBD1 matching 12 bases. The germline gives CDR1 SQVTM, CDR2 ANQGSEA. V shed 6 bases and J 2 bases; nucleotides not matched to a gene: 27. This CDR3 has 22 residues. The CDR3 is CSVAGTGGVSVKPGHPTDTQYF. In DNA form, the CDR3 reads TGCAGCGTCGCCGGGACAGGGGGCGTAAGTGTAAAACCGGGACACCCCACAGATACGCAGTATTTT.

This chain uses TRBV28 with TRBJ2-7; TRBD2 might be the D (7 bases). Trimming cost V 1 base and J 7 bases, with 26 bases left between them. CDR1 and CDR2 (germline): MDHEN, SYDVKM. This CDR3 is 18 amino acids long. CDR3 sequence: CASSLSPVGRPRGGEQYF. The CDR3, as DNA: TGTGCCAGCAGTTTATCCCCGGTAGGCAGACCAAGGGGGGGGGAGCAGTACTTC.